A single sample gave rise to the 28 T cell receptor beta chains below, sequenced in a study of blood T cells in healthy people across ages. A second PCR of 7 to 11 cycles used a sample-barcoded 5' primer and a J-beta primer mix. TCRdb ran MiXCR on the 5' RACE reads and lists one entry per CDR3 protein. The sample yields approximately 960,000 distinct CDR3 sequences, roughly 28% seen once. These data were also filed under a second study, of T cells of mothers and their children.

Input material: blood. The receptors stem from a woman in her thirties or forties in good health.

The chain employs TRBV5-1 and TRBJ1-1, with 8 bases lining up with TRBD1. CDR3 length: 16 residues. J gave up 1 base and V 1 base, and 6 bases lay outside the gene matches. CDR1 and CDR2 (germline): SGHRS, YFSETQ. The CDR3 DNA sequence: TGCGCCAGCAGCTTGCAGGGGGCCATGGGGAACACTGAAGCTTTCTTT. Its translation is CASSLQGAMGNTEAFF.

This clonotype was seen a few times. This chain joins TRBV7-3 and TRBJ2-4; D unresolved. The better agreement between TRBJ2-7 and the DNA end casts doubt on the J call. Germline lookup yields CDR1 SGHTA and CDR2 FQGTGA. This CDR3 has 12 residues. The CDR3: CASSLKETEQYF. CDR3 DNA sequence: TGTGCCAGCAGCTTAAAGGAGACCGAGCAGTACTTC.

There are a few counts of this clonotype. The V gene is TRBV28, the J gene TRBJ2-5; 8 nucleotides align to TRBD2. Germline V gene data show CDR1 as MDHEN and CDR2 as SYDVKM. CDR3 length equals 15 residues. V gave up 7 bases and J gave up 0 bases; unmatched junction bases: 7. The CDR3 DNA follows: TGTGCCAGCACCCGGACTAGCCTTAACCAAGAGACCCAGTACTTC. Its translation: CASTRTSLNQETQYF.

V is TRBV5-4 and J is TRBJ2-2, with 8 bases lining up with TRBD2. There are 17 residues in the CDR3. Germline V gene data show CDR1 as SGHNT and CDR2 as YYREEE (reference sequence). The V segment lost 0 bases and the J segment 0 bases; nucleotides outside the gene matches: 4. The CDR3 coding sequence is TGTGCCAGCAGCTTGGCCCGCGGGGGGTCGAACACCGGGGAGCTGTTTTTT. This sequence encodes CASSLARGGSNTGELFF.

This clonotype has a handful of counts. The rearrangement links TRBV20-1 to TRBJ2-3; D not certain. V lost 3 bases and J lost 6, with 10 bases in between. CDR3 length equals 12 residues. Germline V gene sequence: CDR1 DFQATT, CDR2 SNEGSKA (reference sequence). CDR3 amino acids: CSARVSGDTQYF. CDR3 bases: TGCAGTGCTAGGGTTTCGGGCGATACGCAGTATTTT.

As to this clonotype: A read error is possible here, since a much larger clone lies one base away. This CDR3 reads CSVVLAKDQFF. CDR3 coding DNA: TGCAGCGTTGTCCTAGCTAAGGATCAGTTCTTC. The chain has TRBV29-1 and TRBJ2-1, with D possibly matching TRBD2 (5 bases). Germline CDR1 SQVTM, CDR2 ANQGSEA. Deletions cut 4 bases from V and 13 bases from J, with 14 bases between. The CDR3 loop spans 11 amino acids.

The chain links TRBV7-6 to TRBJ1-1; D is unclear. Germline values: CDR1 SGHVS, CDR2 FNYEAQ. With 4 bases removed from V and 1 base from J, the gap between germline ends came to 10 bases. The CDR3 extends over 14 amino acids. The CDR3 DNA follows: TGTGCCAGCAGCTCCTACCGGGGGAACACTGAAGCTTTCTTT. This sequence encodes CASSSYRGNTEAFF.

Comments on this clonotype: The germline gene is not matched at one end of the junction; a read error may be the cause. The J gene is TRBJ2-1, the V gene TRBV19; TRBD1 matches at 7 bases. CDR1 is LNHDA and CDR2 is SQIVND in the germline V gene (reference sequence). The CDR3 length is 15 residues. The chain's CDR3 is CASRTTGVAYSEQFF. DNA of the CDR3: TGTGCCAGTAGAACAACAGGGGTGGCCTACAGTGAGCAGTTCTTC.

J is TRBJ2-7 and V is TRBV28; 7 bases agree with TRBD2. After removal of 11 bases from V and 0 bases from J, the junction contained 7 bases not matched to a gene. Germline assignment: CDR1 MDHEN and CDR2 SYDVKM. This CDR3 is 13 amino acids long. Written as DNA, the CDR3 is TGTGCCGGAAAGGGAGGGTCCTCCTACGAGCAGTACTTC. Residues: CAGKGGSSYEQYF.

As for this clonotype: A much larger clone sits a single nucleotide away, making a read error possible. This chain uses TRBV12-3 or TRBV12-4 with TRBJ2-5; D is undetermined. CDR3 length equals 11 residues. Trimming took 3 bases from V and 11 from J, leaving 10 bases between them. CDR3 in DNA: TGTGCCAGCAGTTTCTTGGAAGAGCAGTACTTC. Translating it yields CASSFLEEQYF.

This clonotype turned up a few times. The V gene is TRBV2, the J gene TRBJ1-4; D ambiguous. CDR1 is SNHLY, CDR2 FYNNEI, per germline. This CDR3 has 14 residues. The V end was cut by 7 bases, the J end by 7 bases, with 16 bases between. CDR3 protein: CASMMGTGGEKLFF. The CDR3 DNA follows: TGTGCCAGCATGATGGGAACGGGCGGTGAAAAACTGTTTTTT.

V usage is TRBV5-1 and J usage is TRBJ2-1; D is possibly TRBD1 or TRBD2 (6 bases each). This CDR3 comprises 15 residues. Per the germline V gene, CDR1 is SGHRS and CDR2 is YFSETQ. V gave up 4 bases and J gave up 6 bases, with 17 bases separating them. The CDR3 sequence: CASSPGAGGCNEQFF. CDR3 sequence (DNA): TGCGCCAGCAGCCCGGGGGCCGGGGGATGCAATGAGCAGTTCTTC.

On this clonotype itself: At one of its ends the junction is not consistent with the germline gene, which may arise from a read error. V and J are TRBV7-7 and TRBJ2-5, with unresolved D. CDR3 length equals 13 residues. Germline V lookup: CDR1 SSHAT, CDR2 FNYEAQ (reference sequence). The CDR3 loop is CASSLEWAETQYF. CDR3 sequence (DNA): TGTGCTAGCAGCTTGGAGTGGGCAGAGACCCAGTACTTC.

This clonotype was counted a few times. This chain connects TRBV6-2 or TRBV6-3 to TRBJ1-5; D ambiguous. Germline CDR1 is MNHEY and CDR2 is SVGEGT. The CDR3 length is 15 residues. With 5 bases removed from V and 5 bases from J, the gap between germline ends came to 16 bases. CDR3 amino acids: CASSPHRTDDQPQHF. In nucleotides, the CDR3 is TGTGCCAGCAGTCCGCACCGGACGGACGATCAGCCCCAGCATTTT.

There are a few counts of this clonotype. This chain joins TRBV28 and TRBJ1-5; TRBD1 is a possible D gene (5 bases). This CDR3 is built from 14 residues. Trimming took off 6 bases at V and 0 bases at J, with 9 bases between the two ends. The germline CDR1 and CDR2 sequences are MDHEN and SYDVKM. The CDR3 DNA sequence: TGTGCCAGCAGACAGCAGGGTAGCAATCAGCCCCAGCATTTT. Translating it yields CASRQQGSNQPQHF.

The sample holds a few counts of this clonotype. V gene TRBV5-1 combines with J gene TRBJ2-5; no clear D. V lost 0 bases, J lost 5 bases, and 17 bases lay in between. This CDR3 comprises 16 residues. Germline CDR1 reads SGHRS; CDR2 reads YFSETQ. The CDR3 sequence is CASSLGGTGSWETQYF. CDR3 sequence (DNA): TGCGCCAGCAGCTTGGGGGGTACCGGATCGTGGGAGACCCAGTACTTC.

Comment on this clonotype: This may arise from a read error, as a much more abundant clone is one base away. The genes are TRBV28 and TRBJ1-6; weak D call: TRBD1 (5 bases). Germline V CDR1 and CDR2: MDHEN, SYDVKM. With 4 bases removed from V and 16 bases from J, the gap between germline ends came to 35 bases. This CDR3 contains 19 residues. The CDR3 DNA reads as TGTGCCAGCAGTTCGCACAAGATTTCAAGAGGGACGGTCTTACCCCTGCTCCACTTT. It yields the protein CASSSHKISRGTVLPLLHF.

The sample holds many counts of this clonotype. The rearrangement uses TRBV4-1 and TRBJ2-5; D gene ambiguous. Germline assignment: CDR1 MGHRA and CDR2 YSYEKL. V was cut by 4 bases and J by 5 bases, with 11 bases left in between. The CDR3 extends over 13 amino acids. The CDR3 coding sequence is TGCGCCAGCAGCCCCCGTCCCTCGGAGACCCAGTACTTC. Translating gives CASSPRPSETQYF.

This clonotype was recorded many times. The chain combines TRBV12-3 or TRBV12-4 with TRBJ1-2; D perhaps matches TRBD1 (6 bases). V was shortened by 3 bases and J by 3 bases, with 8 bases between the two germline ends. CDR3 length: 13 residues. The DNA of the CDR3 is TGTGCCAGCAGTTTCGGGGGGCACTATGGCTACACCTTC. Translating gives CASSFGGHYGYTF.

Many counts were recorded for this clonotype. V gene TRBV20-1 combines with J gene TRBJ2-3; a possible D gene is TRBD1 (6 bases). V lost 1 base to trimming and J lost 2 bases, with 10 bases between them. CDR1 and CDR2 from the germline V gene are DFQATT and SNEGSKA (reference sequence). The CDR3 loop spans 14 amino acids. CDR3 DNA: TGCAGTGCTAGAGGCTGGACAGACACAGATACGCAGTATTTT. This gives the protein CSARGWTDTDTQYF.

This chain links TRBV7-9 with TRBJ1-2, with a weak D call TRBD1 (5 bases). The V and J ends lost 5 bases and 2 bases respectively, with 12 bases between them. The CDR3 runs to 14 residues. From germline, CDR1 is SEHNR and CDR2 FQNEAQ (reference sequence). CDR3 protein: CASSRVGVNYGYTF. DNA for the CDR3: TGTGCCAGCAGCAGGGTGGGGGTAAACTATGGCTACACCTTC. The entire variable domain, with the rest obtained from reference TRBV7-9 and TRBJ1-2, is as follows: DTGVSQNPRHKITKRGQNVTFRCDPISEHNRLYWYRQTLGQGPEFLTYFQNEAQLEKSRLLSDRFSAERPKGSFSTLEIQRTEQGDSAMYLCASSRVGVNYGYTFGSGTRLTVV.

This clonotype showed up just a few times. The rearrangement joins TRBV20-1 to TRBJ2-7; 7 nucleotides agree with TRBD1. Germline lookup yields CDR1 DFQATT and CDR2 SNEGSKA (reference sequence). The CDR3 has 12 residues. CDR3 sequence reads: CMGTADFHEQYF. The CDR3 DNA sequence: TGCATGGGGACAGCAGATTTTCACGAGCAGTACTTC.

This clonotype has more than one count but fewer than ten. The chain has TRBV4-1 and TRBJ2-7, with D possibly called TRBD1 or TRBD2 (5 bases each). The V end lost 1 base, the J end lost 1 base, and 20 bases lay between the germline ends. Germline-derived CDR1 and CDR2 are MGHRA and YSYEKL. This CDR3 contains 18 residues. The CDR3 loop is CASSQGGSRFVNSYEQYF. CDR3 DNA: TGCGCCAGCAGCCAAGGGGGGTCCAGGTTCGTCAATTCCTACGAGCAGTACTTC.

This clonotype has a handful of counts. The rearrangement links TRBV12-3 or TRBV12-4 to TRBJ2-1; TRBD1 matches 9 bases. The J call may be in error: the DNA end matches TRBJ2-7 better. This CDR3 is built from 15 residues. CDR3 sequence reads: CASRSGTGSYNEQYF. CDR3 bases: TGTGCCAGCAGGTCCGGGACAGGGAGCTACAATGAGCAGTACTTC.

The V call is TRBV12-3 or TRBV12-4, the J call TRBJ2-1; possibly TRBD1 or TRBD2 for D (5 bases each). V shed 3 bases and J shed 13 bases, with 16 bases lying between them. The CDR3 sequence is 13 residues long. CDR3 bases: TGTGCCAGCAGTTTCCAAAAACGGGACCGTCAGTTCTTC. Translation gives CASSFQKRDRQFF.

The table lists this clonotype with many counts. The V gene is TRBV4-3, the J gene TRBJ2-7, with a weak D call TRBD1 (6 bases). The CDR3 has 14 amino acids. In germline, CDR1 is LGHNA, CDR2 YSLEER. V lost 4 bases, J lost 3 bases, and 13 bases lay in between. CDR3 nucleotide sequence: TGCGCCAGCAGCCGGGGGCCGGGGAACTACGAGCAGTACTTC. This translates into CASSRGPGNYEQYF.

This clonotype was observed a few times. The chain is built from TRBV5-1 and TRBJ1-1, with D possibly being TRBD1 (5 bases). Trimming removed 0 bases from V and 2 bases from J, with 11 bases in between. This CDR3 comprises 15 residues. Per germline, CDR1 SGHRS and CDR2 YFSETQ. In DNA form, the CDR3 reads TGCGCCAGCAGCTTGGGGGGGATATCTAACACTGAAGCTTTCTTT. Protein sequence: CASSLGGISNTEAFF.

V usage is TRBV7-6 and J usage is TRBJ2-1, with a tentative D call TRBD2 (6 bases). The germline V gene has CDR1 SGHVS and CDR2 FNYEAQ. CDR3 length equals 16 residues. V lost 5 bases and J lost 13, with 27 bases in between. The CDR3 DNA follows: TGTGCCAGCAGCCGAACCGGGGGTCGACGCCAAGAGACCCAGTTCTTC. Its translation: CASSRTGGRRQETQFF. Variable domain in full (rest from reference TRBV7-6 and TRBJ2-1): GAGVSQSPRYKVTKRGQDVALRCDPISGHVSLYWYRQALGQGPEFLTYFNYEAQQDKSGLPNDRFSAERPEGSISTLTIQRTEQRDSAMYRCASSRTGGRRQETQFFGPGTRLTVL.